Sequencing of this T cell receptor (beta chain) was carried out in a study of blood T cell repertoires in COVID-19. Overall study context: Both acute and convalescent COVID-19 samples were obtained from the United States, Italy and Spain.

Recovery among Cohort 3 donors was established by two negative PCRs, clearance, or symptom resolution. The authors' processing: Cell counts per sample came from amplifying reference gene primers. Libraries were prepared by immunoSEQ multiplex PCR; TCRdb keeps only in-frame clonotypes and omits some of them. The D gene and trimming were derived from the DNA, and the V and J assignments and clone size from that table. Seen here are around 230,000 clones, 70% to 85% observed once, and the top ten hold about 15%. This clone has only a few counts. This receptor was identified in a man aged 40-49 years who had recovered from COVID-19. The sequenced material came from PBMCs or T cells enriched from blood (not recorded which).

The CDR3 is CASNQQGWKNQPQHF. Here the CDR3 DNA reads TGTGCCAGCAACCAACAGGGGTGGAAAAATCAGCCCCAGCATTTT. This rearrangement joins TRBV2 to TRBJ1-5; 7 bases fit TRBD1. Germline V gene data show CDR1 as SNHLY and CDR2 as FYNNEI. Trimming took 7 bases from V and 4 from J; bases not matched to a gene: 10. This CDR3 is built from 15 residues.